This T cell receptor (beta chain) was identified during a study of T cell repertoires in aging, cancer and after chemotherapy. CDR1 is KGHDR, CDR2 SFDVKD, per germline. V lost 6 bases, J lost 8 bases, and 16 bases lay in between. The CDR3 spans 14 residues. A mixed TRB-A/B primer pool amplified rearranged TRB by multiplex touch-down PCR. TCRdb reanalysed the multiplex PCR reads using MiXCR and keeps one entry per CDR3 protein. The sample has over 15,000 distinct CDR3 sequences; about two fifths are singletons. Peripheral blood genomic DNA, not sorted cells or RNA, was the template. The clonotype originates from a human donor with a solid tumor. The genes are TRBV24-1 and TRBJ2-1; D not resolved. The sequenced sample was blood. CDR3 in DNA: TGTGCCACCAGTAGAAGGGCTCATATGGATGAGCAGTTCTTC. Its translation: CATSRRAHMDEQFF.